The entry that follows covers one TCR beta chain sequence. The antigen is not known. The data were obtained in a study of graft-versus-host responses after intestinal transplantation. Sequencing used immunoSEQ multiplex PCR; TCRdb keeps in-frame clones, though not all of them. The top ten clones hold roughly 0.31% of a sample with about 90,000 clones, over 85% of them seen once. This CDR3 is built from 14 residues. V gave up 6 bases and J gave up 4 bases, with 13 bases separating them. CDR1 is KGHSH, CDR2 LQKENI, per germline. The J gene is TRBJ1-3, the V gene TRBV18; no firm D call. This clonotype was obtained from a human donor who received an intestinal transplant. The sequences come from unstimulated CD4+ T cells sorted from spleen or lymph node cells, collected before intestinal transplant. In DNA form, the CDR3 reads TGTGCCAGCTCCCCCCTTCAGGACGGAAACACCATATATTTT. Residues: CASSPLQDGNTIYF.